The rows below give T cell receptor beta chains drawn from one sample of a study of regulatory T cells in long-lasting Graves disease. TCRdb ran MiXCR on the multiplex PCR reads and lists one entry per CDR3 protein. The sample has around 400,000 distinct CDR3 sequences; roughly 15% are singletons. Material: peripheral blood mononuclear cells (PBMCs), obtained at new diagnosis, from a patient treated with antithyroid drugs. The receptor source for this set is a female donor with Graves disease. The CDR3 runs from the conserved cysteine through the conserved F or W. Each record gives: D gene, V gene, J gene, clone size, CDR3 protein, CDR3 DNA. D genes are given only for firm matches. Only some rows state a clone size, as once, few, many or a class for expanded clones.

D gene: .; V gene: TRBV20-1; J gene: TRBJ1-4; clone size: .; CDR3 protein: CSASSPGGTNEKLFF; CDR3 DNA: TGCAGTGCTAGTAGCCCTGGTGGGACTAATGAAAAACTGTTTTTT
D gene: TRBD1; V gene: TRBV12-3/TRBV12-4; J gene: TRBJ2-1; clone size: .; CDR3 protein: CASNSGQGAGEQFF; CDR3 DNA: TGTGCCAGCAATTCCGGACAGGGGGCGGGTGAGCAGTTCTTC
D gene: .; V gene: TRBV2; J gene: TRBJ1-1; clone size: .; CDR3 protein: CASRRAENTEAFF; CDR3 DNA: TGTGCCAGCAGAAGGGCAGAGAACACTGAAGCTTTCTTT
D gene: .; V gene: TRBV12-3/TRBV12-4; J gene: TRBJ2-7; clone size: many; CDR3 protein: CASRLGPNSYEQYF; CDR3 DNA: TGTGCCAGCAGACTCGGACCCAACTCCTACGAGCAGTACTTC
D gene: .; V gene: TRBV24-1; J gene: TRBJ2-2; clone size: few; CDR3 protein: CATSDRDMTNTGELFF; CDR3 DNA: TGTGCCACCAGTGACCGGGACATGACGAACACCGGGGAGCTGTTTTTT
D gene: .; V gene: TRBV6-4; J gene: TRBJ2-5; clone size: few; CDR3 protein: CASSYMGRETQYF; CDR3 DNA: TGTGCCAGCAGTTACATGGGTAGGGAGACCCAGTACTTC
D gene: .; V gene: TRBV6-2/TRBV6-3; J gene: TRBJ1-3; clone size: many; CDR3 protein: CASSPPGRASGNTIYF; CDR3 DNA: TGTGCCAGCAGCCCTCCCGGACGAGCTTCTGGAAACACCATATATTTT
D gene: .; V gene: TRBV29-1; J gene: TRBJ2-2; clone size: many; CDR3 protein: CSVEDQKGSTGELFF; CDR3 DNA: TGCAGCGTTGAAGATCAAAAGGGTAGCACCGGGGAGCTGTTTTTT
D gene: TRBD2; V gene: TRBV12-5; J gene: TRBJ2-1; clone size: many; CDR3 protein: CASGSPGVLAGYNEQFF; CDR3 DNA: TGTGCTAGTGGTTCCCCCGGCGTACTAGCGGGTTACAATGAGCAGTTCTTC
D gene: .; V gene: TRBV6-1; J gene: TRBJ1-1; clone size: many; CDR3 protein: CASRGSPVDEAFF; CDR3 DNA: TGTGCCAGCAGGGGCAGTCCCGTTGATGAAGCTTTCTTT
D gene: .; V gene: TRBV28; J gene: TRBJ2-1; clone size: .; CDR3 protein: CASSPSLGNEQFF; CDR3 DNA: TGTGCCAGCAGTCCCTCTCTTGGCAATGAGCAGTTCTTC
D gene: .; V gene: TRBV3-1; J gene: TRBJ2-1; clone size: many; CDR3 protein: CASSQGRQEFF; CDR3 DNA: TGTGCCAGCAGCCAAGGTAGGCAGGAGTTCTTC
D gene: TRBD1; V gene: TRBV28; J gene: TRBJ1-5; clone size: many; CDR3 protein: CASSLFGAQGKDGNQPQHF; CDR3 DNA: TGTGCCAGCAGTTTATTTGGGGCACAGGGGAAGGATGGCAATCAGCCCCAGCATTTT
D gene: .; V gene: TRBV7-9; J gene: TRBJ1-1; clone size: many; CDR3 protein: CASSIRGSEAFF; CDR3 DNA: TGTGCCAGCAGCATCAGGGGTTCTGAAGCTTTCTTT
D gene: TRBD1; V gene: TRBV4-1; J gene: TRBJ1-1; clone size: few; CDR3 protein: CASSQVEAGGTEAFF; CDR3 DNA: TGCGCCAGCAGCCAAGTTGAGGCAGGGGGCACTGAAGCTTTCTTT
D gene: TRBD2; V gene: TRBV30; J gene: TRBJ2-1; clone size: many; CDR3 protein: CAWSLGLAWSNEQFF; CDR3 DNA: TGTGCCTGGAGTTTAGGACTAGCGTGGAGTAATGAGCAGTTCTTC
D gene: .; V gene: TRBV4-1; J gene: TRBJ2-3; clone size: few; CDR3 protein: CASSHQRSKRYTDTQYF; CDR3 DNA: TGCGCCAGCAGCCACCAGAGGTCCAAGAGGTATACAGATACGCAGTATTTT
D gene: .; V gene: TRBV6-9; J gene: TRBJ2-2; clone size: many; CDR3 protein: CASSYRSPVHTGELFF; CDR3 DNA: TGTGCCAGCAGTTATCGGTCCCCCGTTCACACCGGGGAGCTGTTTTTT
D gene: TRBD2; V gene: TRBV7-8; J gene: TRBJ2-4; clone size: .; CDR3 protein: CASSPQRGGIAKNIQYF; CDR3 DNA: TGTGCCAGCAGCCCCCAGCGGGGGGGAATCGCCAAAAACATTCAGTACTTC
D gene: .; V gene: TRBV6-1; J gene: TRBJ2-6; clone size: many; CDR3 protein: CASSPTLLGIGANVLTF; CDR3 DNA: TGTGCCAGCAGTCCGACTTTACTAGGGATAGGGGCCAACGTCCTGACTTTC
D gene: .; V gene: TRBV5-1; J gene: TRBJ2-1; clone size: .; CDR3 protein: CASGDLSYNEQFF; CDR3 DNA: TGCGCCAGCGGCGACCTCTCCTACAATGAGCAGTTCTTC
D gene: .; V gene: TRBV10-2; J gene: TRBJ1-1; clone size: many; CDR3 protein: CASRDSSTEAFF; CDR3 DNA: TGCGCCAGCAGGGACAGCTCCACTGAAGCTTTCTTT
D gene: TRBD2; V gene: TRBV2; J gene: TRBJ2-7; clone size: many; CDR3 protein: CASNFNLAGPTYEQYF; CDR3 DNA: TGTGCCAGCAATTTTAACCTAGCGGGACCCACCTACGAGCAGTACTTC
D gene: .; V gene: TRBV7-2; J gene: TRBJ2-4; clone size: many; CDR3 protein: CASSYGSIQYF; CDR3 DNA: TGTGCCAGCAGCTACGGATCCATTCAGTACTTC